The 22 T cell receptor beta chains below come from one sample, sequenced in a study of blood T cell repertoires in COVID-19. Repertoires were generated with immunoSEQ multiplex PCR, while TCRdb's copy carries only in-frame clones and drops some. The sample contains about 220,000 clones, about 85% of which appear only once. The source material was peripheral blood. These receptors all come from an older woman who had recovered from COVID-19.

This chain connects TRBV20-1 to TRBJ1-2; tentatively, D is TRBD1 (5 bases). CDR3 length: 11 residues. Germline values: CDR1 DFQATT, CDR2 SNEGSKA (reference sequence). Trimming took off 3 bases at V and 5 bases at J, with 7 bases between the two ends. CDR3 residues: CSARAGYGYTF. The CDR3 bases are TGCAGTGCTAGGGCAGGGTATGGCTACACCTTC.

The rearrangement joins TRBV5-4 to TRBJ1-1, with 7 positions matching TRBD1. This CDR3 contains 13 residues. Germline CDR1 SGHNT, CDR2 YYREEE (reference sequence). J gave up 11 bases and V 4 bases, and 11 bases lay outside the gene matches. This CDR3 reads CASSIRDSSDAFF. The CDR3 coding sequence is TGTGCCAGCAGCATCCGGGACAGTTCGGATGCTTTCTTT.

The rearrangement links TRBV7-6 to TRBJ1-2; TRBD1 agrees at 7 bases. With V trimmed by 5 bases and J by 7 bases, 13 bases remained unmatched. The CDR3 consists of 15 residues. From germline, CDR1 is SGHVS and CDR2 FNYEAQ. CDR3 protein: CASSPTNRGGFGYTF. CDR3 nucleotide sequence: TGTGCCAGCAGCCCTACAAACAGGGGCGGGTTTGGCTACACCTTC.

The chain combines TRBV25-1 with TRBJ1-1, with a weak D call TRBD1 (6 bases). Trimming took off 0 bases at V and 0 bases at J, with 14 bases between the two ends. CDR1 MGHDK and CDR2 SYGVNS come from the germline V gene. The CDR3 contains 17 residues. The CDR3 nucleotides read TGTGCCAGCAGTGAATATCAAACAGGGATTATGAACACTGAAGCTTTCTTT. This gives the protein CASSEYQTGIMNTEAFF.

This rearrangement joins TRBV5-1 to TRBJ1-2; D is possibly TRBD1 (6 bases). The germline V and J ends were trimmed by 2 bases and 8 bases, with 10 bases remaining between them. CDR3 length: 12 amino acids. Germline V gene data show CDR1 as SGHRS and CDR2 as YFSETQ. This chain's CDR3 is CASSLGGAGYTF. In DNA form, the CDR3 reads TGCGCCAGCAGCTTAGGGGGGGCCGGCTACACCTTC.

This clone was counted a few times. V gene TRBV18 combines with J gene TRBJ1-1; tentatively, D is TRBD1 (6 bases). CDR1 KGHSH and CDR2 LQKENI come from the germline V gene. The CDR3 consists of 16 residues. V was shortened by 4 bases and J by 0 bases, with 15 bases between the two germline ends. The DNA for the CDR3 is TGTGCCAGCTCACAATGGCAGGGGCGGGTGAACACTGAAGCTTTCTTT. Amino acid sequence: CASSQWQGRVNTEAFF.

CDR3: CASSYRSGGNTIYF. DNA of the CDR3: TGTGCCAGCAGTTACCGCTCCGGGGGAAACACCATATATTTT. V gene TRBV6-5 combines with J gene TRBJ1-3, with D unresolved. In germline, CDR1 is MNHEY, CDR2 SVGAGI. The CDR3 is 14 residues long. The V gene lost 2 bases and the J gene lost 4 bases, with 9 bases spanning the gap.

The V and J genes are TRBV7-9 and TRBJ2-7; 16 nucleotides align to TRBD2. The CDR3 extends over 18 amino acids. Trimming removed 3 bases from V and 4 bases from J; junction bases left unmatched: 9. In germline, CDR1 is SEHNR, CDR2 FQNEAQ (reference sequence). The CDR3 sequence: CASSLGLAGGNSPYEQYF. The CDR3 bases are TGTGCCAGCAGCTTGGGACTAGCGGGGGGGAATTCTCCATACGAGCAGTACTTC. Supplemented by reference TRBV7-9 and TRBJ2-7, the full variable domain reads DTGVSQNPRHKITKRGQNVTFRCDPISEHNRLYWYRQTLGQGPEFLTYFQNEAQLEKSRLLSDRFSAERPKGSFSTLEIQRTEQGDSAMYLCASSLGLAGGNSPYEQYFGPGTRLTVT.

V and J are TRBV11-2 and TRBJ1-2; a weak D match, TRBD1 (6 bases). Per the germline V gene, CDR1 is SGHAT and CDR2 is FQNNGV. The CDR3 loop spans 15 amino acids. V lost 3 bases and J lost 7, with 18 bases in between. CDR3 bases: TGTGCCAGCAGCTTTGGTGGGGGCGCCGTGGGTGGCTACACCTTC. Protein: CASSFGGGAVGGYTF.

The chain combines TRBV18 with TRBJ1-5; TRBD1 aligns across 7 bases. CDR1 and CDR2 (germline): KGHSH, LQKENI. The CDR3 covers 14 residues. The J segment lost 1 base and the V segment lost 6 bases, leaving 3 bases of the junction unmatched. The CDR3 DNA follows: TGTGCCAGCTCGGCACAGGGGAGCAATCAGCCCCAGCATTTT. Protein: CASSAQGSNQPQHF.

This clone was counted once. The chain employs TRBV5-6 and TRBJ2-1, with unresolved D. Germline CDR1 reads SGHDT; CDR2 reads YYEEEE. The CDR3 extends over 14 amino acids. Trimming shortened V by 2 bases and J by 8 bases, and 14 bases separated the two germline ends. CDR3 protein: CASSFWAGGDEQFF. The CDR3 coding sequence is TGTGCCAGCAGCTTTTGGGCAGGTGGCGATGAGCAGTTCTTC.

The chain recombines TRBV5-6 with TRBJ2-7; 7 bases line up with TRBD2. Trimming cost V 4 bases and J 3 bases; bases outside gene matches: 1. Germline CDR1 and CDR2: SGHDT and YYEEEE. This CDR3 comprises 12 residues. The CDR3 loop reads CASSRTSYEQYF. The CDR3, as DNA: TGTGCCAGCAGCCGGACTAGCTACGAGCAGTACTTC.

The chain carries TRBV5-4 and TRBJ2-5; TRBD2 is a possible D gene (5 bases). In germline, CDR1 is SGHNT, CDR2 YYREEE (reference sequence). Trimming left V 0 bases short and J 11 bases short, with 11 bases between. The CDR3 has 12 residues. The CDR3 is CASSLDRGPQYF. CDR3 in DNA: TGTGCCAGCAGCTTGGACCGCGGGCCTCAGTACTTC. The full variable domain, with the rest looked up from reference TRBV5-4 and TRBJ2-5, is ETGVTQSPTHLIKTRGQQVTLRCSSQSGHNTVSWYQQALGQGPQFIFQYYREEENGRGNFPPRFSGLQFPNYSSELNVNALELDDSALYLCASSLDRGPQYFGPGTRLLVL.

This chain connects TRBV13 to TRBJ1-5; the D is unclear. Germline lookup yields CDR1 PRHDT and CDR2 FYEKMQ (reference sequence). V was cut by 3 bases and J by 9 bases, with 12 bases left in between. The length of the CDR3 is 13 residues. CDR3 nucleotide sequence: TGTGCCAGCAGCTTGGGGAGGAACCGGCCCCAGCATTTT. Protein: CASSLGRNRPQHF.

The genes are TRBV3-1 (or the pseudogene TRBV3-2) and TRBJ1-3; 7 bases map to TRBD1. The germline V gene encodes CDR1 LGHDT and CDR2 YNNKEL (reference sequence). The CDR3 is 15 amino acids. The V segment lost 5 bases and the J segment 3 bases; nucleotides outside the gene matches: 7. The CDR3 reads CASSLRQGVGNTIYF. The CDR3 region has the DNA TGTGCCAGCAGCTTACGACAGGGTGTTGGAAACACCATATATTTT.

The genes are TRBV5-1 and TRBJ2-5, with 11 bases identical to TRBD1. Germline V gene lookup returns CDR1 SGHRS and CDR2 YFSETQ. CDR3 size: 16 residues. Trimming took 4 bases from V and 2 from J; bases not matched to a gene: 7. This CDR3 reads CASSRRTGGVQETQYF. The CDR3 DNA sequence: TGCGCCAGCAGCCGAAGGACAGGGGGCGTTCAAGAGACCCAGTACTTC.

The rearrangement joins TRBV24-1 to TRBJ2-3; D might be TRBD2 (5 bases). The CDR3 contains 12 residues. Germline lookup yields CDR1 KGHDR and CDR2 SFDVKD. V lost 4 bases and J 9 bases, leaving 10 bases between the germline ends. The DNA for the CDR3 is TGTGCCACCAGTGAGGTCACGGGGACGCAGTATTTT. Its protein is CATSEVTGTQYF.

The gene calls are TRBV7-8 and TRBJ2-5, with no clear D. Germline assignment: CDR1 SGHVS and CDR2 FQNEAQ. V shed 5 bases and J shed 2 bases, with 3 bases lying between them. This CDR3 spans 11 amino acids. In nucleotides, the CDR3 is TGTGCCAGCAGCCCACAAGAGACCCAGTACTTC. Translated, it gives CASSPQETQYF. Variable domain in full (rest from reference TRBV7-8 and TRBJ2-5): GAGVSQSPRYKVAKRGQDVALRCDPISGHVSLFWYQQALGQGPEFLTYFQNEAQLDKSGLPSDRFFAERPEGSVSTLKIQRTQQEDSAVYLCASSPQETQYFGPGTRLLVL.

This clone was seen just once. This chain uses TRBV13 with TRBJ1-2, with a tentative D call TRBD1 (6 bases). The CDR3 consists of 12 residues. Germline V gene data show CDR1 as PRHDT and CDR2 as FYEKMQ (reference sequence). V lost 7 bases and J lost 4, with 10 bases in between. The CDR3 loop reads CASTGGSYGYTF. The CDR3 nucleotides read TGTGCCAGCACGGGGGGCAGCTATGGCTACACCTTC.

Only one count was recorded for this clone. Other DNA sequences in the sample encode the same CDR3. The chain combines TRBV18 with TRBJ2-7, with TRBD2 as a possible D gene (6 bases). The CDR3 totals 14 residues. Germline lookup yields CDR1 KGHSH and CDR2 LQKENI. V lost 2 bases and J lost 4, with 12 bases in between. The CDR3 nucleotides are TGTGCCAGCTCACCAGGTGGAGGGGCGTACGAGCAGTACTTC. It encodes CASSPGGGAYEQYF.

The rearrangement links TRBV5-6 to TRBJ1-1, with a tentative D call TRBD1 (5 bases). Germline V gives CDR1 SGHDT, CDR2 YYEEEE. Deletions cut 0 bases from V and 6 bases from J, with 9 bases between. This CDR3 is built from 13 residues. CDR3 in DNA: TGTGCCAGCAGCTTGGCGCAGGGCCCTGAAGCTTTCTTT. Protein: CASSLAQGPEAFF.

The chain is built from TRBV2 and TRBJ1-1; D gene unclear. From germline, CDR1 is SNHLY and CDR2 FYNNEI. The V end lost 4 bases, the J end lost 2 bases, and 8 bases lay between the germline ends. This CDR3 has 13 amino acids. CDR3 nucleotides: TGTGCCAGCAGTGGGCAGTTCAACACTGAAGCTTTCTTT. Protein product: CASSGQFNTEAFF.